Listed here is a single T cell receptor (beta chain). What it binds is unknown. This entry is derived from a study of cytomegalovirus exposure and HLA in healthy donors. Study-level points and caveats: As a later analysis revealed, most CMV-associated TCR beta chains appeared HLA-restricted.

The PCR employed 60 Vbeta primers together with 13 Jbeta primers. Profiled with immunoSEQ multiplex PCR; TCRdb holds only in-frame clones, not every one. The data hold more than 85,000 clones, with less than 80% observed a single time. The CDR3 is 16 residues long. The V end lost 1 base, the J end lost 0 bases, and 10 bases lay between the germline ends. CDR1 MDHEN and CDR2 SYDVKM come from the germline V gene. The sample consisted of PBMCs. This sequence joins TRBV28 and TRBJ1-5, with D hard to call. The sequence was collected from a man in his forties or fifties in good health and CMV-seronegative. This CDR3 is CASSLSRRISNQPQHF. The CDR3 bases are TGTGCCAGCAGTTTATCCCGCAGAATTAGCAATCAGCCCCAGCATTTT.